This TCR beta chain was recovered during a study of cytomegalovirus exposure and HLA in healthy donors. Study background: Out of 150 million to 200 million T cells, an earlier analysis found about 100 million unique TCR beta sequences in total.

J gave up 5 bases and V 8 bases, and 5 bases lay outside the gene matches. Germline CDR1 MNHEY, CDR2 SMNVEV (reference sequence). The CDR3 loop spans 14 amino acids. Points from the study as a whole: TCR beta sequences reportedly predicted most subjects' HLA-A and HLA-B alleles accurately.

With regard to this clone: What it recognizes is unknown.

PCR primers comprised 60 Vbeta and 13 Jbeta primers. Sequencing used immunoSEQ multiplex PCR; TCRdb keeps in-frame clones, though not all of them. The sample records about 130,000 clones, around 80% being singletons. The TCR comes from a young man in good health and CMV-seropositive. V usage is TRBV27 and J usage is TRBJ1-6, with 8 bases aligning to TRBD1. The source material was PBMCs. For the CDR3, the DNA is TGTGCCAGCGGACAGGGACAACATAATTCACCCCTCCACTTT. The encoded protein is CASGQGQHNSPLHF.